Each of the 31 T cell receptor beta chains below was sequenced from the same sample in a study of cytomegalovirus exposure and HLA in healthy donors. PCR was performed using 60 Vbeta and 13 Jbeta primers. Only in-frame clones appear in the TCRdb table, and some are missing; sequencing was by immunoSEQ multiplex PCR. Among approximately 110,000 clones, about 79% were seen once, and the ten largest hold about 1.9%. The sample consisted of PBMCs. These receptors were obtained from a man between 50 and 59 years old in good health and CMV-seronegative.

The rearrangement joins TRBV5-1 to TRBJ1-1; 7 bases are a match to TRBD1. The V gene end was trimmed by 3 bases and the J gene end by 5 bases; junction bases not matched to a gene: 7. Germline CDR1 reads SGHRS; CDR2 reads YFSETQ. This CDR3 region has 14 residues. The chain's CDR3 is CASSYSTGSTEAFF. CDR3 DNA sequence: TGCGCCAGCAGCTACTCGACAGGGTCGACTGAAGCTTTCTTT.

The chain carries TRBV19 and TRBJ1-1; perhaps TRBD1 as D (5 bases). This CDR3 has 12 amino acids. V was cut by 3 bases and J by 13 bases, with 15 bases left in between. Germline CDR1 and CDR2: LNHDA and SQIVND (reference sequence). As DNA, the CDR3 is TGTGCCAGTAGTATCCCCCCAGGGTACGGTTTCTTT. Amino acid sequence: CASSIPPGYGFF. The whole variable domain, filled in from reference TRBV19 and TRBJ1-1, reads DGGITQSPKYLFRKEGQNVTLSCEQNLNHDAMYWYRQDPGQGLRLIYYSQIVNDFQKGDIAEGYSVSREKKESFPLTVTSAQKNPTAFYLCASSIPPGYGFFGQGTRLTVV.

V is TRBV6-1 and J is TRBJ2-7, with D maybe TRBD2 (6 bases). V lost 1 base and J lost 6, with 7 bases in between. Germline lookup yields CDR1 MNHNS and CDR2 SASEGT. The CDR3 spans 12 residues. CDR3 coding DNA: TGTGCCAGCAGTGAAGGCGGGACCGAGCAGTACGTC. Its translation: CASSEGGTEQYV.

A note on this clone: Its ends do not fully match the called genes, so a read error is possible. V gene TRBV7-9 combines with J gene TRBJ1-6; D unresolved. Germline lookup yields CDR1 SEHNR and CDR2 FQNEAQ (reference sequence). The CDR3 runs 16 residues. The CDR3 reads CSSSLRRGLDNSPLHF. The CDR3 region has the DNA TGTTCCAGCAGCCTCCGGAGAGGGCTGGACAATTCACCCCTCCACTTT.

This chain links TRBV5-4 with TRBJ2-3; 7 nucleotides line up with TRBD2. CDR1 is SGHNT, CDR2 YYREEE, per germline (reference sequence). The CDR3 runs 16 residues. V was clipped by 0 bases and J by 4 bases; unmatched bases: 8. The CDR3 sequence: CASSLEGVGGSDTQYF. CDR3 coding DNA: TGTGCCAGCAGCTTGGAGGGCGTCGGGGGGTCAGATACGCAGTATTTT.

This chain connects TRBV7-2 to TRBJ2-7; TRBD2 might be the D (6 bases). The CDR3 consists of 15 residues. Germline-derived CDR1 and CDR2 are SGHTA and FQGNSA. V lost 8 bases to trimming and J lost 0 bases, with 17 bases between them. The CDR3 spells CASALAGPLSYEQYF. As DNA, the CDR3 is TGTGCCAGCGCCTTGGCGGGGCCCCTCTCCTACGAGCAGTACTTC.

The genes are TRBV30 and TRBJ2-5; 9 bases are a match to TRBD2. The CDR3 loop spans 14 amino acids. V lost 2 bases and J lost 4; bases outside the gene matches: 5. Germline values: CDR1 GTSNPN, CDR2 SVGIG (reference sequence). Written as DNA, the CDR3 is TGTGCCTGGAGTCGCGGGGGGGAGGGAGAGACCCAGTACTTC. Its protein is CAWSRGGEGETQYF.

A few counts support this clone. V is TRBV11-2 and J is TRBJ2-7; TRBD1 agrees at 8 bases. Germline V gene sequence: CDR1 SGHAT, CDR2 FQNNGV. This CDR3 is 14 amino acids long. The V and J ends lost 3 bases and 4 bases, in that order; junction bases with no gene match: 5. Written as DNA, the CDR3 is TGTGCCAGCAGCTTGGGACAGGTTCTTTACGAGCAGTACGTC. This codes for CASSLGQVLYEQYV.

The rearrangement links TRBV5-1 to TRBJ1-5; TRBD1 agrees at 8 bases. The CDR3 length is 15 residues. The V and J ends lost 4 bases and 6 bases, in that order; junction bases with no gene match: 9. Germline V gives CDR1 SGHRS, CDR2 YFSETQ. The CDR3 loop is CASSPGTGLGQPQHF. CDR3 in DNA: TGCGCCAGCAGCCCGGGGACAGGACTAGGTCAGCCCCAGCATTTT.

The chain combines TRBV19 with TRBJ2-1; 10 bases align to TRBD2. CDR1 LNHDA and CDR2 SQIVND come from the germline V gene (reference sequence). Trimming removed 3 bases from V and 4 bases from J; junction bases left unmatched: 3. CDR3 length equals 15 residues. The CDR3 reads CASSIFSGGYNEQFF. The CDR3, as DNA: TGTGCCAGTAGTATTTTTAGCGGGGGGTACAATGAGCAGTTCTTC. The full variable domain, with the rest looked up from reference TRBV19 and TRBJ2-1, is DGGITQSPKYLFRKEGQNVTLSCEQNLNHDAMYWYRQDPGQGLRLIYYSQIVNDFQKGDIAEGYSVSREKKESFPLTVTSAQKNPTAFYLCASSIFSGGYNEQFFGPGTRLTVL.

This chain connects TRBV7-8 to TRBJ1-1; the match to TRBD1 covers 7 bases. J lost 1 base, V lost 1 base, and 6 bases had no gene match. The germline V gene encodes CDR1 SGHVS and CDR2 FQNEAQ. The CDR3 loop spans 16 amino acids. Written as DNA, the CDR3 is TGTGCCAGCAGCTTAGTACAGGGGAGAGGGAACACTGAAGCTTTCTTT. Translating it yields CASSLVQGRGNTEAFF.

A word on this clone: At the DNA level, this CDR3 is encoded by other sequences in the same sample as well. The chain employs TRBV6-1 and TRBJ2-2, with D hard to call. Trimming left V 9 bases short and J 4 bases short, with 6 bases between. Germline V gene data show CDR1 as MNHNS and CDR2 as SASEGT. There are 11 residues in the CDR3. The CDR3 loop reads CASRSTGELFF. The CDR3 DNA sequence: TGTGCCAGTCGTAGCACCGGGGAGCTGTTTTTT.

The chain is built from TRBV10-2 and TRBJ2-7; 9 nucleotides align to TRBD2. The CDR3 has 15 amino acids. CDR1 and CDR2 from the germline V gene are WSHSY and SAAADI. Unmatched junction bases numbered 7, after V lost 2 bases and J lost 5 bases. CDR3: CASSEGSGGRDEQYF. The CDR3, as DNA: TGCGCCAGCAGTGAGGGTAGCGGGGGAAGGGACGAGCAGTACTTC.

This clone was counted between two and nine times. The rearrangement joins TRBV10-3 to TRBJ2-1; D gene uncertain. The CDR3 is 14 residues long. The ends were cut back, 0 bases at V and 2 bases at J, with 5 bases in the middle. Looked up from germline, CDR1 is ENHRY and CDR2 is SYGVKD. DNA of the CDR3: TGTGCCATCAGTGAGTCCCTAACCTACAATGAGCAGTTCTTC. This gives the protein CAISESLTYNEQFF.

CDR3 residues: CASSLGGVLLYEQYF. The CDR3 nucleotides are TGTGCCAGCAGCTTAGGGGGGGTTCTCCTCTACGAGCAGTACTTC. The chain joins TRBV7-8 to TRBJ2-7, with D possibly TRBD2 on 6 matching bases. The CDR3 contains 15 residues. Trimming left V 1 base short and J 3 bases short, with 13 bases between. Germline CDR1 is SGHVS and CDR2 is FQNEAQ.

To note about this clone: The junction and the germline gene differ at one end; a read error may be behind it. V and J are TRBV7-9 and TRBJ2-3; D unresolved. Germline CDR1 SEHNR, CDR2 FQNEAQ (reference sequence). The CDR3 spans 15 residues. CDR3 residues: CSSSYLLSGTDTQYF. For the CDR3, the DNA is TGTTCCAGCAGTTATCTCCTGTCGGGCACAGATACGCAGTATTTT. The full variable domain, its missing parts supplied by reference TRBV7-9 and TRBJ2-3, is DTGVSQNPRHKITKRGQNVTFRCDPISEHNRLYWYRQTLGQGPEFLTYFQNEAQLEKSRLLSDRFSAERPKGSFSTLEIQRTEQGDSAMYLCSSSYLLSGTDTQYFGPGTRLTVL.

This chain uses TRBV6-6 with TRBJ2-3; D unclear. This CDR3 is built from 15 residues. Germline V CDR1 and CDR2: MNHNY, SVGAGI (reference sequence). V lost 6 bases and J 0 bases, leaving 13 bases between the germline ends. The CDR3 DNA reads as TGTGCCAGCAGCCCAGGTTATGCTAGCACAGATACGCAGTATTTT. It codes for CASSPGYASTDTQYF.

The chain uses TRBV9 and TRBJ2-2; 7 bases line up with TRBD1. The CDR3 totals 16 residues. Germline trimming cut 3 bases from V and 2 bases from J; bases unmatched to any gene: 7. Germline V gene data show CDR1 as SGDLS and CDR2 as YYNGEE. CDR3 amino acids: CASSDPTGRNTGELFF. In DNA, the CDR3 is TGTGCCAGCAGCGACCCGACAGGGAGAAACACCGGGGAGCTGTTTTTT.

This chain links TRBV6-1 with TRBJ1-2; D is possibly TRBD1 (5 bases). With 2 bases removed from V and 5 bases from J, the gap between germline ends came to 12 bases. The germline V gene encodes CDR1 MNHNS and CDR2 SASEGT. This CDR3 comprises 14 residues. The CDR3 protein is CASSELRGEYGYTF. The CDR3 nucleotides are TGTGCCAGCAGTGAACTTCGGGGGGAGTATGGCTACACCTTC.

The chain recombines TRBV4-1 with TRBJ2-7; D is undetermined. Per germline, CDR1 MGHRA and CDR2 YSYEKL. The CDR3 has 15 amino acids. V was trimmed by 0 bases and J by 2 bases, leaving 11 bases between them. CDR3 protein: CASSQDPQATYEQYF. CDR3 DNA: TGCGCCAGCAGCCAAGATCCGCAGGCTACCTACGAGCAGTACTTC.

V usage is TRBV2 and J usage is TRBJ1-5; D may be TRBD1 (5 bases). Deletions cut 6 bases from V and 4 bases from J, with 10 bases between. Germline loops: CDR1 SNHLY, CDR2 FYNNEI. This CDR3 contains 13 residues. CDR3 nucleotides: TGTGCCAGCAGGGGACTGGGAAATCAGCCCCAGCATTTT. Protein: CASRGLGNQPQHF.

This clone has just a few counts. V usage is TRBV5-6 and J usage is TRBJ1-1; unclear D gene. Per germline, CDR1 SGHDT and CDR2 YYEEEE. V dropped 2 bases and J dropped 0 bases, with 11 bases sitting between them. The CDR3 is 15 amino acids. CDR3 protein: CASSFGPDMNTEAFF. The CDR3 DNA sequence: TGTGCCAGCAGCTTTGGGCCAGACATGAACACTGAAGCTTTCTTT.

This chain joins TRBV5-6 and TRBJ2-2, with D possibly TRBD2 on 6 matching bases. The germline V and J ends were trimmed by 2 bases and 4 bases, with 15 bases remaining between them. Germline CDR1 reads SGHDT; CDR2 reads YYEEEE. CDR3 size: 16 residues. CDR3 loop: CASSFRGTWVTGELFF. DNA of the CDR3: TGTGCCAGCAGCTTTCGGGGGACTTGGGTCACCGGGGAGCTGTTTTTT.

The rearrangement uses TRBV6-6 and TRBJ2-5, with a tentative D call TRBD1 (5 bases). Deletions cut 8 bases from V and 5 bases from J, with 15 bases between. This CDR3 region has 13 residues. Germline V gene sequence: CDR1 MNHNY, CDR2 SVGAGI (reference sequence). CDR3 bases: TGTGCCAGCGGCCCAGGGTTGAGGGAGACCCAGTACTTC. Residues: CASGPGLRETQYF.

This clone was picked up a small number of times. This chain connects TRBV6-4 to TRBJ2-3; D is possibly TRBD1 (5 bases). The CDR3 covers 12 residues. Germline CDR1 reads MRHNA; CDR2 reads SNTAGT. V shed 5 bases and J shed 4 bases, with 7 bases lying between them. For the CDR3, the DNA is TGTGCCAGCAGTCAGGGCGCAGATACGCAGTATTTT. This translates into CASSQGADTQYF.

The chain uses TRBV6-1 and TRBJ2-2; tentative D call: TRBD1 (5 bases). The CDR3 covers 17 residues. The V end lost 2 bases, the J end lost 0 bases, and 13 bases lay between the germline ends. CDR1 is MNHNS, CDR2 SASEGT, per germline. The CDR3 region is CASSENRQPANTGELFF. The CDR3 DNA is TGTGCCAGCAGTGAAAACAGGCAGCCCGCGAACACCGGGGAGCTGTTTTTT.

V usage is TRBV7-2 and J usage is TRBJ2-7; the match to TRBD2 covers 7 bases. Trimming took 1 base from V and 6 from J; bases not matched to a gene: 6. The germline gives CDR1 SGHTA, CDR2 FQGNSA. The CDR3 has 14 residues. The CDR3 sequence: CASSLGVWGGEQYF. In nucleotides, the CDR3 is TGTGCCAGCAGCTTAGGTGTATGGGGGGGCGAGCAGTACTTC.

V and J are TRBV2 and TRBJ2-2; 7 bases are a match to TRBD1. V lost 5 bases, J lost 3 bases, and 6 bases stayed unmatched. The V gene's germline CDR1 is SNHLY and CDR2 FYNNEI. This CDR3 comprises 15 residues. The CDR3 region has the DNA TGTGCCAGCAGTCGACAGGGTGCGGACACCGGGGAGCTGTTTTTT. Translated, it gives CASSRQGADTGELFF.

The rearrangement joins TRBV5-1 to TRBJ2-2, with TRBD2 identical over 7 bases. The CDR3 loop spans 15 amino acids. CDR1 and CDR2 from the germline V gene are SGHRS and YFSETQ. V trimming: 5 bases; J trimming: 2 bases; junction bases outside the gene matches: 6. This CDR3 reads CASSPGGQNTGELFF. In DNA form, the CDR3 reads TGCGCCAGCAGTCCGGGAGGACAAAACACCGGGGAGCTGTTTTTT.

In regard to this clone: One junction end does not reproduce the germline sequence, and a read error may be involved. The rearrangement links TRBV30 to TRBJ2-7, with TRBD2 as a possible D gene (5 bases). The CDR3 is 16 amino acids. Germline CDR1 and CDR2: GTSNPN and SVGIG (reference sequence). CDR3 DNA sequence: TGTGCCTGGAGTGTACTCCTGCGGGCGCTCTCCCACGAGCAGTACTTC. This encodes CAWSVLLRALSHEQYF.

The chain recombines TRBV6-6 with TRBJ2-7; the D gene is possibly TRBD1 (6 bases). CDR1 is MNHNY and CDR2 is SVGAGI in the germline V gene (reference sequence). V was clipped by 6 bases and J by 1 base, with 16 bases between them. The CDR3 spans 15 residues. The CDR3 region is CASSGQGIGSYEQYV. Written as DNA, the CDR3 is TGTGCCAGCAGCGGTCAGGGGATTGGTTCCTACGAGCAGTACGTC.